This T cell receptor beta chain was sequenced in a study of T cell repertoires in cytomegalovirus infection. To note about this clonotype: Its antigen is as yet unknown.

TCRdb independently ran MiXCR on the reads; one entry per CDR3 protein. The sample records 900,000 to 950,000 distinct CDR3 sequences, approximately 31% being singletons. V was pared by 0 bases and J by 2 bases, with 6 bases of the junction left unmatched. The CDR3 sequence is 17 residues long. Germline values: CDR1 SEHNR, CDR2 FQNEAQ (reference sequence). The chain joins TRBV7-9 to TRBJ2-1, with TRBD1 matching 8 bases. This TCR was recovered from a human donor in good health (CMV status not recorded). Some clones in this sample may be carry-over from other donors' samples. The sample was cultured CD8+ T cells from PBMCs, taken from culture after CMV antigen stimulation. The CDR3 reads CASSLAPGQATYNEQFF. DNA of the CDR3: TGTGCCAGCAGCTTAGCGCCGGGACAGGCGACCTACAATGAGCAGTTCTTC.